The 9 T cell receptor beta chains below all came from one sample that was sequenced in a study of blood T cells in healthy people across ages. It was with a sample-barcoded 5' primer and a J-beta primer mix that a second PCR of roughly 7 to 12 cycles was run. Each CDR3 protein gets one entry after TCRdb re-called the 5' RACE reads with MiXCR. The sample has 550,000 to 800,000 distinct CDR3 sequences; roughly 21% are singletons. Sequencing used blood. The receptors come from an older man in good health.

This clonotype was observed a few times. The chain links TRBV2 to TRBJ2-3; D remains unclear. The V and J ends lost 1 base and 5 bases respectively, with 4 bases between them. Germline V gives CDR1 SNHLY, CDR2 FYNNEI. The CDR3 runs 12 residues. The CDR3 DNA is TGTGCCAGCAGTGAAGTAGGAGATACGCAGTATTTT. It codes for CASSEVGDTQYF.

This clonotype appeared a few times. V gene TRBV28 combines with J gene TRBJ2-5, with 7 bases that match TRBD1. The junction had 9 bases not matched to a gene; V was cut back by 2 bases and J by 0 bases. This CDR3 has 17 residues. Germline V lookup: CDR1 MDHEN, CDR2 SYDVKM. CDR3 sequence: CASSLARGHPYQETQYF. The CDR3 coding sequence is TGTGCCAGCAGTTTAGCGAGGGGGCACCCGTACCAAGAGACCCAGTACTTC. Together with reference TRBV28 and TRBJ2-5, the CDR3 gives the full variable domain: DVKVTQSSRYLVKRTGEKVFLECVQDMDHENMFWYRQDPGLGLRLIYFSYDVKMKEKGDIPEGYSVSREKKERFSLILESASTNQTSMYLCASSLARGHPYQETQYFGPGTRLLVL.

The chain employs TRBV11-3 and TRBJ2-5; TRBD2 agrees at 8 bases. This CDR3 has 17 residues. V was clipped by 4 bases and J by 4 bases; unmatched bases: 14. CDR1 SGHNT and CDR2 YENEEA come from the germline V gene. The CDR3: CASSSRQSGRIGETQYF. The CDR3 bases are TGTGCCAGCAGCTCCCGCCAGAGCGGGAGAATAGGAGAGACCCAGTACTTC. The full variable domain, with the rest looked up from reference TRBV11-3 and TRBJ2-5, is EAGVVQSPRYKIIEKKQPVAFWCNPISGHNTLYWYLQNLGQGPELLIRYENEEAVDDSQLPKDRFSAERLKGVDSTLKIQPAELGDSAVYLCASSSRQSGRIGETQYFGPGTRLLVL.

The chain employs TRBV7-9 and TRBJ2-3, with TRBD1 matching over 7 bases. The V gene end was trimmed by 1 base and the J gene end by 1 base; junction bases not matched to a gene: 14. CDR1 and CDR2 (germline): SEHNR, FQNEAQ (reference sequence). The CDR3 loop spans 19 amino acids. The CDR3 sequence is CASSLEGAAGGRRTDTQYF. CDR3 in DNA: TGTGCCAGCAGCTTAGAGGGGGCCGCAGGGGGACGACGCACAGATACGCAGTATTTT.

V is TRBV13 and J is TRBJ1-2, with D possibly TRBD1 on 5 matching bases. The CDR3 runs 14 residues. V lost 0 bases, J lost 3 bases, and 8 bases lay in between. The germline V gene has CDR1 PRHDT and CDR2 FYEKMQ (reference sequence). This chain's CDR3 is CASSLGEGYYGYTF. CDR3 nucleotides: TGTGCCAGCAGCTTAGGCGAGGGGTACTATGGCTACACCTTC.

The rearrangement links TRBV20-1 to TRBJ2-3; D possibly corresponds to TRBD2 (6 bases). The CDR3 runs to 13 residues. Trimming shortened V by 6 bases and J by 0 bases, and 10 bases separated the two germline ends. Germline V CDR1 and CDR2: DFQATT, SNEGSKA (reference sequence). The CDR3 spells CSARGLSTDTQYF. As DNA, the CDR3 is TGCAGTGCCCGGGGACTTAGCACAGATACGCAGTATTTT.

The chain couples TRBV4-1 to TRBJ2-7; D perhaps matches TRBD1 (6 bases). Germline CDR1 MGHRA, CDR2 YSYEKL. The V end was cut by 3 bases, the J end by 5 bases, with 14 bases between. The CDR3 spans 14 residues. The CDR3 reads CASSQDGTFNEQYF. The CDR3 nucleotides are TGCGCCAGCAGCCAGGACGGGACATTTAACGAGCAGTACTTC.

The chain has TRBV20-1 and TRBJ2-7; 7 nucleotides line up with TRBD1. This CDR3 region has 13 residues. With V trimmed by 0 bases and J by 7 bases, 6 bases remained unmatched. Germline V gene data show CDR1 as DFQATT and CDR2 as SNEGSKA (reference sequence). CDR3 nucleotides: TGCAGTGCTAGAGATCCCTGGACAGGAGAGCAGTACTTC. Amino acid sequence: CSARDPWTGEQYF.

This clonotype was counted many times. J is TRBJ2-4 and V is TRBV28; D tentatively fits TRBD1 or TRBD2 (5 bases each). Germline V gene lookup returns CDR1 MDHEN and CDR2 SYDVKM. The CDR3 is made up of 13 amino acids. The V and J ends lost 3 bases and 8 bases respectively, with 11 bases between them. The DNA for the CDR3 is TGTGCCAGCAGTTTGGTCGGGACGCACATTCAGTACTTC. Residues: CASSLVGTHIQYF.